This record concerns one TCR beta chain sequence. This CDR3 contains 14 residues. With 4 bases removed from V and 3 bases from J, the gap between germline ends came to 13 bases. Germline CDR1 and CDR2: SEHNR and FQNEAQ (reference sequence). This entry is derived from a study of cytomegalovirus exposure and HLA in healthy donors. About the study: Ancestry clustering placed around four fifths of some 400 genotyped donors in the Caucasian-associated cluster.

It was with 60 Vbeta and 13 Jbeta primers that the PCR ran. This table comes from immunoSEQ multiplex PCR, and its TCRdb copy is limited to in-frame clones, with some not included. The table has 150,000 to 200,000 clones, 81% seen once; the top ten hold approximately 1.8%. The V call is TRBV7-9, the J call TRBJ2-7; TRBD1 might be the D (6 bases). Material for sequencing was PBMCs. This TCR derives from a man aged 18-30 years in good health and CMV-seronegative. The CDR3 here is CASSSGEDRYEQYF. In DNA form, the CDR3 reads TGTGCCAGCAGCTCAGGGGAAGACCGCTACGAGCAGTACTTC.